This T cell receptor (beta chain) originates from a study of T cell repertoires in cytomegalovirus infection. As to this clonotype: This could be a read error, since a much larger clone is one nucleotide away.

MiXCR was run by TCRdb on the reads, yielding one entry per CDR3 protein. The data hold some 450,000 distinct CDR3 sequences, with approximately 33% observed a single time. The sequenced sample consisted of PBMCs. The sequence derives from a human donor in good health (CMV status not recorded). Some clones in this sample may be carry-over from other donors' samples.

As DNA, the CDR3 is TGTGCCAGCAGCTTATACGAGGACACTGAAGCTTTCTTT. Its translation: CASSLYEDTEAFF. The chain couples TRBV7-8 to TRBJ1-1; D ambiguous. This CDR3 region has 13 residues. V was cut by 2 bases and J by 3 bases, with 7 bases left in between. Per germline, CDR1 SGHVS and CDR2 FQNEAQ.